This T cell receptor beta chain was recovered during a study of Ad26.COV2.S vaccination and SARS-CoV-2 variants. Study-wide context: Within the COV1001 Ad26.COV2.S trial arm, the donor was enrolled.

CDR3 size: 14 residues. Trimming cost V 5 bases and J 8 bases; bases outside gene matches: 6. Per germline, CDR1 MNHEY and CDR2 SVGEGT. The data were produced by immunoSEQ multiplex PCR, yet TCRdb's version contains in-frame clones alone and is incomplete. The data contain hundreds of thousands of clones, around 87% of them seen just once; the ten biggest clones take up around 3.5%. Treatment defined: around 19 received Ad26.COV2.S at low or high dose, single or two shots; about five received placebo; per-sample allocation not given. Material that was analyzed had been drawn on day 63 after the first vaccine or placebo injection.

The chain combines TRBV6-2 or TRBV6-3 with TRBJ1-4; 9 positions match TRBD1. This TCR came from a person between 18 and 65 years old who received the Ad26.COV2.S COVID-19 vaccine or a placebo. Sequencing was performed on peripheral blood, taken in a trial of Ad26.COV2.S vaccine versus placebo. The CDR3 coding sequence is TGTGCCAGCAGTCCCTTGGGACAGGGCGAAAAACTGTTTTTT. This encodes CASSPLGQGEKLFF.